This record looks at one T cell receptor (beta chain) sequence and its context. Its antigen remains unidentified. No clone much larger than this one lies a single base away; base qualities are absent. Each PCR received spiked-in synthetic TCR analog templates so that absolute template abundance could be estimated from read counts. TCRbeta CDR3 regions were amplified from genomic DNA with bias-controlled V and J gene primers using the immunoSEQ assay. Sequencing of rearranged TCRbeta segments was done at approximately 20X coverage. In the original analysis: Sequencing errors were corrected by clustering and CDR3s were annotated against IMGT to assign V, D and J genes. Only productive TCRbeta rearrangements were used in downstream analyses, excluding out-of-frame or stop-codon sequences. Clonality was calculated as one minus the Shannon entropy normalized by the log of the number of unique productive sequences. Fisher's exact test with Benjamini-Hochberg correction, at a threshold of adjusted p below 0.01, was used to find clones that differed between time points or between blood and tumor. The immuneACCESS repertoire file appears here via TCRdb, limited to in-frame rearrangements. These files lack a portion of the clones; in checked studies, under half of the deficit traces to unresolved V genes, and the cause of the others is not known. The DNA was the basis for D and trimming; V, J and clone size are from that table. This sample has 95,000 or so clones in its table, and roughly 87% of those were observed once. The ten largest make up approximately 2% of the sample.

In the germline V gene, CDR1 corresponds to ENHRY and CDR2 to SYGVKD. The CDR3 goes from the cysteine to the phenylalanine over 11 residues. Solely the CDR3 DNA is kept, with 33 bases framed from the first base. V drops 0 bases and J drops 10 bases, leaving 6 bases in between. The record originates from a study of PD-L1 blockade in urothelial cancer (dated by TCRdb to about 2017). Turning to the overall study: All patients started therapy at some point between 2014 and 2016 and received atezolizumab 1,200 mg intravenously every 3 weeks. About nine tenths of the roughly 30 patients were males with bladder-origin urothelial cancer, and about 60% of the 29 reported a prior smoking history. An ECOG performance status of 0 or 1 was recorded for the patients, and 0 to 3 prior chemotherapy regimens had been received by the patients. Blood samples were analyzed at two time points: 3 weeks after treatment start (second dose) and 6 weeks after treatment start. A median of around 150,000 T cells and 80,000 or so unique TCRs was obtained from blood samples, and a median clonality of 0.080 was observed. Somatic, immune and clinical correlates of response to PD-L1 blockade with atezolizumab in urothelial cancer were the focus of an exploratory multi-omic analysis. Pretreatment tumor samples, along with matched peripheral blood serially collected before and after atezolizumab treatment, were subjected to TCR sequencing. Durable clinical benefit meant progression-free survival longer than 6 months, and TCR features were also tested against progression-free and overall survival. In the same patients, pretreatment tumors underwent whole exome sequencing and RNA sequencing in addition to TCR sequencing. Durable clinical benefit was achieved by nine patients and was not achieved by 20 patients. Some 30 patients had pretreatment blood TCR-seq, around 25 had at least one posttreatment blood collection, and around 25 had tumor TCR-seq. Broad study findings and their caveats: Patients with durable benefit showed greater expansion of tumor-associated TCR clones in peripheral blood 3 weeks after starting treatment (n = 22, p = 0.022). Improved progression-free and overall survival was found to be associated with pretreatment peripheral blood TCR clonality below the median. Small sample size (n ≈ 27) and many exploratory analyses mean the results are intended to be hypothesis-generating.

The time point label corresponds to: pretreatment peripheral blood. The cohort included about 30 patients with locally advanced or metastatic urothelial carcinoma who were treated at Memorial Sloan Kettering on a trial protocol. Peripheral blood mononuclear cells were collected from each patient pretreatment and during treatment, giving between 1 and 8 total time points per patient. The Qiagen DNeasy Blood extraction kit was used to purify genomic DNA from total PBMCs and from tumor samples. PBMCs were collected pretreatment and during treatment, and were isolated and stored as previously described.

The specimen was PBMCs, collected around atezolizumab (anti-PD-L1) treatment. This TCR was recovered from a man in his sixties with urothelial cancer. The chain joins TRBV10-3 to TRBJ1-1; the D gene assignment is ambiguous. The DNA sequence follows: TGTGCCATCAGTGAGTCGCTTAGAGCTTTCTTT. Its protein reads: CAISESLRAFF.